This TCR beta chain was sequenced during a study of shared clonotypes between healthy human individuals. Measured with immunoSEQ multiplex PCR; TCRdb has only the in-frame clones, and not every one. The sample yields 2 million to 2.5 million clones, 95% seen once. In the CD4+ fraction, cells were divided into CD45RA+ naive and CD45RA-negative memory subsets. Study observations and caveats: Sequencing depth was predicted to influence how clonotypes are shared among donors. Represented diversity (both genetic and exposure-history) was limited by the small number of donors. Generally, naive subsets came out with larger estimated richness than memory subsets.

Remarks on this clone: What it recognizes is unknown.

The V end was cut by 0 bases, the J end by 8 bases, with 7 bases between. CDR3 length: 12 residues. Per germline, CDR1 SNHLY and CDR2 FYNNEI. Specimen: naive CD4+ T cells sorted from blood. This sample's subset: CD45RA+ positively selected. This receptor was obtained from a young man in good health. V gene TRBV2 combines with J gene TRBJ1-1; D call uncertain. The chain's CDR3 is CASSEALGEAFF. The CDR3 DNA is TGTGCCAGCAGTGAAGCTCTAGGGGAAGCTTTCTTT.